These T cell receptor beta chains were read from a single sample in a study of blood T cells in healthy people across ages. TCRdb reprocessed the 5' RACE reads via MiXCR and lists one record per CDR3 protein. Altogether 1,100,000 or so distinct CDR3 sequences are present, 35% to 55% being singletons, with the ten largest covering approximately 20%. The material sequenced was blood. The receptors here all came from a woman aged 60 to 75 in good health. The CDR3 runs from the conserved cysteine through the conserved F or W. D genes are given only for firm matches. Size values are once, few and many counts, or a class for expanded clones, and some rows have none.

- | TRBJ2-7 | TRBD1 | TRBV20-1 | TGCGGTGCTAGTCAGGACAGGGGCCTCTACGAGCAGTACTTC | CGASQDRGLYEQYF
few | TRBJ2-1 | - | TRBV20-1 | TGCAGTGCTACTGGGGGCCCGCGGGAGCAGTTCTTC | CSATGGPREQFF
few | TRBJ2-7 | - | TRBV5-5 | TGTGCCAGCAGCTTGGAGCCAGCGGTTGTCTCCTACGAGCAGTACTTC | CASSLEPAVVSYEQYF
- | TRBJ2-3 | - | TRBV7-9 | TGTGCCAGCAGCCAAGTTGCCGGGACGGACACAGATACGCAGTATTTT | CASSQVAGTDTDTQYF
- | TRBJ2-1 | - | TRBV24-1 | TGTGCCACCAGTGATTCCTTAAGGTCGAGTGAGCAGTTCTTC | CATSDSLRSSEQFF
- | TRBJ1-5 | - | TRBV20-1 | TGCAGTGCTAGAGATCTTAGAGGGGCCACGGGTCAGCTCCAGCATTTT | CSARDLRGATGQLQHF
- | TRBJ2-7 | TRBD2 | TRBV10-3 | TGTGCCATCAGTGAGTCTGGAGCGGGACCCCCCTACAATGAGCAGTACTTC | CAISESGAGPPYNEQYF
few | TRBJ2-3 | - | TRBV29-1 | TGCAGCGCAGGGTTGGATACGCAGTATTTT | CSAGLDTQYF
- | TRBJ2-7 | - | TRBV11-2 | TGTGCCAGCAGCTTTCAGGGTTTTCGGTACTTC | CASSFQGFRYF
few | TRBJ1-2 | TRBD1 | TRBV10-3 | TGTGCCATCAGACTGACAGGGATAGCTAACTATGGCTACACCTTC | CAIRLTGIANYGYTF
- | TRBJ2-7 | TRBD2 | TRBV5-6 | TGTGCCAGCAGCGTGGACGGGCGGGAGGGTTCCTACGAGCAGTACTTC | CASSVDGREGSYEQYF
- | TRBJ2-5 | - | TRBV6-2/TRBV6-3 | TGTGCCAGCAGAGACGGCCTACGGGAGACCCAGTACTTC | CASRDGLRETQYF
- | TRBJ2-3 | TRBD1 | TRBV3-1 | TGTGCCAGCAGCCAAGGTCAAGGGGGCTGGGATACGCAGTATTTT | CASSQGQGGWDTQYF
- | TRBJ2-1 | TRBD1 | TRBV12-3/TRBV12-4 | TGTGCCAGCAGCCGGGACAGGGGTGGCGATGAGCAGTTCTTC | CASSRDRGGDEQFF
- | TRBJ2-1 | TRBD2 | TRBV7-9 | TGTGCCAGCAGCGTTAGCGGGAGGAGTCGTCTTCATGATGAGCAGTTCTTC | CASSVSGRSRLHDEQFF
- | TRBJ2-7 | - | TRBV3-1 | TGTGCCAGCAGCCAAGAAGTCTCCCCCTTGCACGAGCAGTACTTC | CASSQEVSPLHEQYF
- | TRBJ1-2 | - | TRBV15 | TGTGCCACATCGACAGCGAACTATGGCTACACCTTC | CATSTANYGYTF
- | TRBJ2-3 | TRBD2 | TRBV20-1 | TGCAGTGCTAGAGATCAAGCTACGGGGGGGACAGATACGCAGTATTTT | CSARDQATGGTDTQYF
- | TRBJ2-5 | TRBD2 | TRBV5-1 | TGCGCCAGCAGCCCGGGACTAGCGGGGGAGAATGAGCAGTACTTC | CASSPGLAGENEQYF
- | TRBJ2-1 | TRBD2 | TRBV7-7 | TGTGCCAGCAGCACCGGACTAGCGGGAGCTGGCAATGAGCAGTTCTTC | CASSTGLAGAGNEQFF
many | TRBJ2-7 | TRBD1 | TRBV6-5 | TGTGCCAGCAGGACCCGGGACAGGGGGCTTTACGAGCAGTACTTC | CASRTRDRGLYEQYF
- | TRBJ1-5 | - | TRBV6-5 | TGTGCCAGCCGGGGGGCGCAGAGCAATCAGCCCCAGCATTTT | CASRGAQSNQPQHF
- | TRBJ1-1 | - | TRBV20-1 | TGCAGTGCGTACGGAACTGAAGCTTTCTTT | CSAYGTEAFF
few | TRBJ1-2 | TRBD1 | TRBV7-6 | TGTGCCAGCAGCCCCCAACCCGGGACAGGCTATGGCTACACCTTC | CASSPQPGTGYGYTF
many | TRBJ2-7 | TRBD1 | TRBV6-5 | TGTGCCAGCAAACCTCGCAAGCCCGGGACAGGGGCAGACGAGCAGTACTTC | CASKPRKPGTGADEQYF
- | TRBJ1-6 | - | TRBV6-5 | TGTGCCAGCAGTGCCCGGGACGCGGTTTCACCCCTCCACTTT | CASSARDAVSPLHF
- | TRBJ2-7 | - | TRBV27 | TGTGCCAGCAGTTTGGGAGAGGTCTCCTACGAGCAGTACTTC | CASSLGEVSYEQYF
few | TRBJ2-5 | - | TRBV7-9 | TGTGCCAGCAGCTTTGGTGGGAGAAAAGAGACCCAGTACTTC | CASSFGGRKETQYF
- | TRBJ2-7 | - | TRBV27 | TGTGCCAGCAGGGCGGGACAGCCGGACTATAAGCAGTACTTC | CASRAGQPDYKQYF
- | TRBJ2-3 | - | TRBV20-1 | TGCAGTGCTAGAGATGCGGGTAGCACAGATACGCAGTATTTT | CSARDAGSTDTQYF
once | TRBJ2-5 | - | TRBV5-1 | TGCGCCAGCAGCTTGAGGCTAGGGTACCAAGAGACCCAGTACTTC | CASSLRLGYQETQYF
- | TRBJ2-5 | TRBD2 | TRBV7-2 | TGTGCCAGCAGCTTTATGACTAGCGGGAGGGGAGAGACCCAGTACTTC | CASSFMTSGRGETQYF
few | TRBJ2-6 | TRBD2 | TRBV5-5 | TGTGCCAGCAGCTCGGGAGGGCCCCTCTCTGGGGCCAACGTCCTGACTTTC | CASSSGGPLSGANVLTF
- | TRBJ1-5 | - | TRBV15 | TGTGCCACCAGCAGATCCCGGGGGCTCAGGCAGCCCCAGCATTTT | CATSRSRGLRQPQHF
- | TRBJ2-1 | TRBD2 | TRBV7-3 | TGTGCCAGCAGCATTCAGCGGGGTGAGCAGTTCTTC | CASSIQRGEQFF
- | TRBJ2-2 | TRBD1 | TRBV11-3 | TGTGCCAGCAGCGTGGGACAGCTCACCGGGGAGCTGTTTTTT | CASSVGQLTGELFF
- | TRBJ1-1 | - | TRBV12-5 | TGTGCTAGTGCGCCTCACATAGGGGTGGATGAAGCTTTCTTT | CASAPHIGVDEAFF
- | TRBJ2-6 | - | TRBV25-1 | TGTGCCAGCAGTCCTTGGGGTGGAGGGGAAGCTGGGGCCAACGTCCTGACTTTC | CASSPWGGGEAGANVLTF
- | TRBJ2-1 | - | TRBV9 | TGTGCCAGCAGCGGGGGGGCAACCCAAGAGACCCAGTTCTTC | CASSGGATQETQFF
few | TRBJ2-7 | - | TRBV2 | TGTGCCAGCAGTGGTAGCTATGGCGAGCAGTACTTC | CASSGSYGEQYF
few | TRBJ2-7 | - | TRBV4-1 | TGCGCCAGCAGCCAAGTCAAGTTTGAGGGAGGAAGGGCCTACGAGCAGTACTTC | CASSQVKFEGGRAYEQYF